A single sample is the source of the 25 T cell receptor beta chains below, sequenced in a study of T-cell reconstitution after alpha-beta-depleted transplantation in children. Unique molecular identifiers were incorporated during preparation of the TCRbeta library. TCRdb re-derived calls from the PCR reads in MiXCR, one entry per CDR3 protein. The repertoire holds about 76,000 distinct CDR3 sequences, with approximately 14% as singletons. The source was PBMCs, mostly from graft donor cells, collected 180 days after TCRalphabeta/CD19-depleted stem cell transplant. These receptors came from a male patient aged 2-15 years who had a stem cell transplant for acute lymphoblastic leukemia, so the T cells may come from the graft donor.

In this sample, this clonotype turned up many times. Written as DNA, the CDR3 is TGTGCCAGCAGTTGGGCGGGGGGCATGAACACTGAAGCTTTCTTT. This sequence encodes CASSWAGGMNTEAFF. The J gene is TRBJ1-1, the V gene TRBV6-5; tentatively, D is TRBD1 (6 bases). The CDR3 extends over 15 amino acids. Germline V gives CDR1 MNHEY, CDR2 SVGAGI. The V and J ends lost 4 bases and 0 bases respectively, with 12 bases between them.

The chain uses TRBV28 and TRBJ2-1; D ambiguous. The V and J ends lost 3 bases and 2 bases respectively, with 11 bases between them. Germline loops: CDR1 MDHEN, CDR2 SYDVKM. The CDR3 runs 15 residues. The CDR3 protein is CASSLGKTPYNEQFF. In DNA, the CDR3 is TGTGCCAGCAGTTTGGGGAAAACCCCCTACAATGAGCAGTTCTTC.

The chain combines TRBV6-5 with TRBJ2-3; 7 positions agree with TRBD2. The CDR3 runs 15 residues. The J segment lost 0 bases and the V segment lost 0 bases, leaving 0 bases of the junction unmatched. Germline V gives CDR1 MNHEY, CDR2 SVGAGI. CDR3 coding DNA: TGTGCCAGCAGTTACTCGGGAGGGAGCACAGATACGCAGTATTTT. Its protein product is CASSYSGGSTDTQYF.

The rearrangement uses TRBV5-5 and TRBJ1-1, with D possibly being TRBD1 (6 bases). V lost 2 bases, J lost 5 bases, and 13 bases lay in between. The CDR3 covers 14 residues. Per the germline V gene, CDR1 is SGHKS and CDR2 is YYEKEE (reference sequence). The CDR3 loop reads CASSFGGRGTEAFF. In nucleotides, the CDR3 is TGTGCCAGCAGCTTTGGGGGGCGCGGGACTGAAGCTTTCTTT.

The V and J genes are TRBV9 and TRBJ2-4; D is perhaps TRBD1 or TRBD2 (5 bases each). V lost 0 bases, J lost 5 bases, and 6 bases lay in between. This CDR3 region has 13 residues. Germline V lookup: CDR1 SGDLS, CDR2 YYNGEE. The CDR3 loop is CASSVGGENIQYF. The CDR3 DNA sequence: TGTGCCAGCAGCGTAGGAGGGGAAAACATTCAGTACTTC.

This clonotype has a count of ten or more. The chain uses TRBV5-6 and TRBJ2-3; the D gene is possibly TRBD1 (6 bases). This CDR3 is 17 amino acids long. CDR1 and CDR2 from the germline V gene are SGHDT and YYEEEE. The germline V and J ends were trimmed by 1 base and 3 bases, with 18 bases remaining between them. The CDR3 spells CASSLIGTSARTDTQYF. The CDR3 DNA is TGTGCCAGCAGCTTGATCGGGACAAGCGCACGTACAGATACGCAGTATTTT.

The chain employs TRBV6-2 or TRBV6-3 and TRBJ2-7, with TRBD2 matching over 8 bases. The CDR3 spans 15 residues. The V segment lost 5 bases and the J segment 2 bases; nucleotides outside the gene matches: 8. Germline V gives CDR1 MNHEY, CDR2 SVGEGT. The DNA of the CDR3 is TGTGCCAGCAGTCGCCCGGGACTAGTTACCTACGAGCAGTACTTC. Translating it yields CASSRPGLVTYEQYF.

This clonotype was seen only a few times. V and J are TRBV18 and TRBJ2-1; 11 bases are shared with TRBD1. J gave up 9 bases and V 5 bases, and 6 bases lay outside the gene matches. The CDR3 contains 14 residues. From germline, CDR1 is KGHSH and CDR2 LQKENI. The CDR3 loop is CASSTGQGEGEQFF. CDR3 DNA: TGTGCCAGCTCAACGGGACAGGGGGAAGGTGAGCAGTTCTTC.

This rearrangement joins TRBV28 to TRBJ2-3; 12 nucleotides match TRBD2. CDR3 length: 15 amino acids. CDR1 is MDHEN and CDR2 is SYDVKM in the germline V gene. Losses at the gene ends were 5 bases for V and 5 bases for J; bases not matched to a gene: 5. Written as DNA, the CDR3 is TGTGCCAGCAGTCTCCTAGCGGGGGGGGGAGATACGCAGTATTTT. This gives the protein CASSLLAGGGDTQYF.

This clonotype was observed many times. The rearrangement links TRBV18 to TRBJ1-3; D is undetermined. Trimming pared 0 bases from V and 0 bases from J, leaving 12 bases between. The CDR3 runs to 17 residues. Per germline, CDR1 KGHSH and CDR2 LQKENI. CDR3 amino acids: CASSPPKRFSSGNTIYF. The CDR3 region has the DNA TGTGCCAGCTCACCACCGAAAAGGTTCAGCTCTGGAAACACCATATATTTT.

This clonotype was seen only a few times. The chain has TRBV11-1 and TRBJ2-1; 10 positions match TRBD2. Germline values: CDR1 SGHAT, CDR2 FQDESV (reference sequence). Trimming cost V 5 bases and J 2 bases; bases outside gene matches: 15. The CDR3 is 19 residues long. CDR3 amino acids: CASSPRTSGRTETYNEQFF. Here the CDR3 DNA reads TGTGCCAGCAGCCCCCGGACTAGCGGAAGAACCGAAACCTACAATGAGCAGTTCTTC. The whole variable domain, filled in from reference TRBV11-1 and TRBJ2-1, reads EAEVAQSPRYKITEKSQAVAFWCDPISGHATLYWYRQILGQGPELLVQFQDESVVDDSQLPKDRFSAERLKGVDSTLKIQPAELGDSAMYLCASSPRTSGRTETYNEQFFGPGTRLTVL.

This clonotype was seen a few times. The CDR3 sequence: CASSFIGQLGGTDTQYF. The CDR3 DNA reads as TGTGCCAGCAGCTTCATCGGGCAGCTGGGAGGCACAGATACGCAGTATTTT. The rearrangement joins TRBV5-6 to TRBJ2-3; D is perhaps TRBD2 (5 bases). The CDR3 runs to 17 residues. The V gene's germline CDR1 is SGHDT and CDR2 YYEEEE. Trimming took 2 bases from V and 1 from J, leaving 17 bases between them.

This rearrangement joins TRBV5-1 to TRBJ2-3, with a weak D call TRBD1 (6 bases). Trimming left V 0 bases short and J 5 bases short, with 16 bases between. There are 16 residues in the CDR3. CDR1 is SGHRS and CDR2 is YFSETQ in the germline V gene. The CDR3 DNA is TGCGCCAGCAGCTTGGGCAGGGGCGGCCGGGGAGATACGCAGTATTTT. As protein: CASSLGRGGRGDTQYF.

Turning to this clonotype: At one end the junction does not follow the germline gene, possibly because of a read error. V usage is TRBV20-1 and J usage is TRBJ2-5; weak D call: TRBD2 (5 bases). CDR1 is DFQATT and CDR2 is SNEGSKA in the germline V gene (reference sequence). The CDR3 totals 15 residues. CDR3 protein: CSATPSSGYQETPYF. CDR3 coding DNA: TGCAGTGCCACACCATCTTCGGGGTACCAAGAGACCCCGTACTTC.

The chain has TRBV5-1 and TRBJ2-7; D gene uncertain. Between the trimmed V and J ends, which lost 4 bases and 4 bases, there was a span of 12 bases. Germline values: CDR1 SGHRS, CDR2 YFSETQ. The CDR3 sequence is 13 residues long. The DNA for the CDR3 is TGCGCCAGCAGCGCCTGGCAGTCGTACGAGCAGTACTTC. This encodes CASSAWQSYEQYF.

By sample share, this clonotype is medium-sized. V gene TRBV4-3 combines with J gene TRBJ1-1; 7 bases map to TRBD1. The CDR3 covers 19 residues. V shed 0 bases and J 0 bases; nucleotides not matched to a gene: 13. CDR1 and CDR2 (germline): LGHNA, YSLEER. CDR3: CASSQDAGVTGWVNTEAFF. For the CDR3, the DNA is TGCGCCAGCAGCCAAGACGCGGGGGTGACAGGGTGGGTGAACACTGAAGCTTTCTTT.

The sample holds many counts of this clonotype. The V and J genes are TRBV3-1 and TRBJ2-7; TRBD2 matches 10 bases. V trimming: 0 bases; J trimming: 2 bases; junction bases outside the gene matches: 4. The germline V gene has CDR1 LGHDT and CDR2 YNNKEL (reference sequence). The CDR3 is 16 residues long. CDR3 loop: CASSQERLAGTYEQYF. CDR3 nucleotide sequence: TGTGCCAGCAGCCAAGAAAGACTAGCGGGCACCTACGAGCAGTACTTC.

This clonotype was counted a few times. The chain joins TRBV4-3 to TRBJ2-7; D unclear. The CDR3 length is 15 residues. The V gene lost 1 base and the J gene lost 3 bases, with 13 bases spanning the gap. The germline CDR1 and CDR2 sequences are LGHNA and YSLEER. This CDR3 is CASSQGAVLGYEQYF. The CDR3 DNA sequence: TGCGCCAGCAGCCAAGGGGCGGTCCTAGGCTACGAGCAGTACTTC.

This chain links TRBV24-1 with TRBJ2-5, with D possibly TRBD1 on 5 matching bases. This CDR3 is built from 15 residues. V was pared by 5 bases and J by 2 bases, with 14 bases between. CDR1 and CDR2 from the germline V gene are KGHDR and SFDVKD. DNA of the CDR3: TGTGCCACCAGTGTCCTAGGGGCAGGGCAAGAGACCCAGTACTTC. This sequence encodes CATSVLGAGQETQYF.

In its sample, this clonotype was seen many times. The V call is TRBV7-8, the J call TRBJ1-2; the D gene is possibly TRBD1 (6 bases). Germline assignment: CDR1 SGHVS and CDR2 FQNEAQ. The CDR3 covers 14 residues. V was pared by 6 bases and J by 5 bases, with 16 bases between. The CDR3, as DNA: TGTGCCAGCAGTTTCACAGGGAGGCGTTATGGCTACACCTTC. Translation: CASSFTGRRYGYTF. Supplemented by reference TRBV7-8 and TRBJ1-2, the full variable domain reads GAGVSQSPRYKVAKRGQDVALRCDPISGHVSLFWYQQALGQGPEFLTYFQNEAQLDKSGLPSDRFFAERPEGSVSTLKIQRTQQEDSAVYLCASSFTGRRYGYTFGSGTRLTVV.

This clonotype turned up a few times. The V gene is TRBV7-2, the J gene TRBJ2-7, with D perhaps TRBD1 or TRBD2 (6 bases each). The CDR3 covers 15 residues. V was trimmed by 5 bases and J by 0 bases, leaving 14 bases between them. Germline V gene data show CDR1 as SGHTA and CDR2 as FQGNSA. CDR3 DNA sequence: TGTGCCAGCAGCGGAGGGGGTTTCAGCTCCTACGAGCAGTACTTC. Translating it yields CASSGGGFSSYEQYF. The entire variable domain, with the rest obtained from reference TRBV7-2 and TRBJ2-7, is as follows: GAGVSQSPSNKVTEKGKDVELRCDPISGHTALYWYRQSLGQGLEFLIYFQGNSAPDKSGLPSDRFSAERTGGSVSTLTIQRTQQEDSAVYLCASSGGGFSSYEQYFGPGTRLTVT.

This clonotype was detected many times. The chain has TRBV7-2 and TRBJ2-5, with a tentative D call TRBD2 (5 bases). CDR3 size: 15 residues. V lost 4 bases and J lost 5, with 17 bases in between. CDR1 and CDR2 (germline): SGHTA, FQGNSA. The DNA of the CDR3 is TGTGCCAGCAGCTCTCTGGCGGGCGGACGGGAGACCCAGTACTTC. This sequence encodes CASSSLAGGRETQYF.

The rearrangement uses TRBV27 and TRBJ1-1, with 8 bases aligning to TRBD1. With V trimmed by 6 bases and J by 9 bases, 3 bases remained unmatched. This CDR3 spans 11 amino acids. The V gene's germline CDR1 is MNHEY and CDR2 SMNVEV (reference sequence). The DNA for the CDR3 is TGTGCCAGCAGCAGGGGGCTCAAAGCTTTCTTT. The encoded protein is CASSRGLKAFF.

This clonotype was counted a few times. The rearrangement joins TRBV20-1 to TRBJ2-4; D is ambiguous. Germline V gene lookup returns CDR1 DFQATT and CDR2 SNEGSKA (reference sequence). V was shortened by 6 bases and J by 2 bases, with 8 bases between the two germline ends. The CDR3 covers 12 residues. Here the CDR3 DNA reads TGCAGTGCCATGAGGTCCAAAAACATTCAGTACTTC. This sequence encodes CSAMRSKNIQYF.

This clonotype was seen more than once but under ten times. The V gene is TRBV20-1, the J gene TRBJ2-7; 7 nucleotides align to TRBD2. The CDR3 is 13 amino acids. V was clipped by 6 bases and J by 0 bases; unmatched bases: 5. Germline CDR1 is DFQATT and CDR2 is SNEGSKA (reference sequence). The CDR3 here is CSAPGGSSYEQYF. The CDR3 DNA reads as TGCAGTGCCCCAGGCGGGAGCTCCTACGAGCAGTACTTC.